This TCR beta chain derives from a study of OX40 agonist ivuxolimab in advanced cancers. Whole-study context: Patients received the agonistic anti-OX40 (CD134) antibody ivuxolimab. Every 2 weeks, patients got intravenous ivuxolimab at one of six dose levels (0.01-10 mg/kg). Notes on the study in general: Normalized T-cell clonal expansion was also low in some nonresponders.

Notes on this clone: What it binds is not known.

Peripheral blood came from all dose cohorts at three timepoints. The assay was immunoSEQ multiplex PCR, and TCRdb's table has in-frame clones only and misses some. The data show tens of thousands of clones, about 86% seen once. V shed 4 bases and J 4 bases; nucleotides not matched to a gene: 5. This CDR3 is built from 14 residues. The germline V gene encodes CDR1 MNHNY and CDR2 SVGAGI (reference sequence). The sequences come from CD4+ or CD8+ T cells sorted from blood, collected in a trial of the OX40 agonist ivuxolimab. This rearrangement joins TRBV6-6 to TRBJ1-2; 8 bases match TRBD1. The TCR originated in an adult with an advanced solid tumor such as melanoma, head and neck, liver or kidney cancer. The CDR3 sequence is CASSFGQGGYGYTF. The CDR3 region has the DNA TGTGCCAGCAGTTTTGGACAGGGAGGCTATGGCTACACCTTC.